A selection of T cell receptor beta chains follows, all from one sample in a study of beta chain features in type 1 diabetes. Sequenced by immunoSEQ multiplex PCR; TCRdb stores in-frame clones only, minus some. The sample lists approximately 600,000 clones; about an eighth were seen once. The sequenced sample was naive CD4+ T cells from blood. The source of these receptors is a man aged 25 to 45 with type 1 diabetes. CDR3s leave out the opening cysteine and the closing phenylalanine or tryptophan.

v_call	cdr3_length	j_call	cdr3_aa
TRBV4-3	13	TRBJ1-2	ASSQDRSGGGGYT
TRBV7-2	13	TRBJ2-4	ASSLSHSGGNIQY
TRBV7-2	11	TRBJ2-4	ASSVSGGAIRY
TRBV2	9	TRBJ2-4	ASSEENIQY
TRBV2	13	TRBJ1-1	ASSGSPRVNTEAF
TRBV13	14	TRBJ2-1	ASSSSGRGGYNEQF
TRBV27	12	TRBJ1-2	ASSRDGSLYGYT
TRBV7-2	12	TRBJ2-3	ATRPGTSTDTQY
TRBV28	14	TRBJ2-7	ASSLTSTANSYEQY
TRBV9	10	TRBJ1-6	ASSVDQGPLH
TRBV4-3	14	TRBJ2-4	ASSQDVGTGPNIQY
TRBV5-1	13	TRBJ1-3	ASSLQATPGNTIY
TRBV7-2	13	TRBJ2-7	ASSLMALSSYEQY
TRBV18	11	TRBJ2-1	ASSPPTQNEQF
TRBV29-1	16	TRBJ2-3	SVEKLGRDIWDPDTQY
TRBV9	15	TRBJ2-1	ASSVGGERASYNEQF
TRBV18	13	TRBJ2-3	ASSPPADLTDTQY
TRBV27	13	TRBJ2-5	ASSFGGGRQETQY
TRBV27	12	TRBJ2-3	ASGLQGATDTQY
TRBV2	14	TRBJ2-3	ASSTGTGTLVDTQY
TRBV5-8	12	TRBJ2-3	ASSLYRDTDTQY
TRBV9	14	TRBJ2-1	ASSVVGTGGTNEQF
TRBV27	11	TRBJ1-1	ASSTNEGTEAF
TRBV19	13	TRBJ2-7	ASSTRDRGLYEQY
TRBV7-9	13	TRBJ2-1	ASRSGQGAWNEQF
TRBV7-9	10	TRBJ1-1	ASSLIDAEAF
TRBV18	12	TRBJ1-5	ASSPVGPNQPQH
TRBV29-1	12	TRBJ2-1	SGSRDPNHNEQF